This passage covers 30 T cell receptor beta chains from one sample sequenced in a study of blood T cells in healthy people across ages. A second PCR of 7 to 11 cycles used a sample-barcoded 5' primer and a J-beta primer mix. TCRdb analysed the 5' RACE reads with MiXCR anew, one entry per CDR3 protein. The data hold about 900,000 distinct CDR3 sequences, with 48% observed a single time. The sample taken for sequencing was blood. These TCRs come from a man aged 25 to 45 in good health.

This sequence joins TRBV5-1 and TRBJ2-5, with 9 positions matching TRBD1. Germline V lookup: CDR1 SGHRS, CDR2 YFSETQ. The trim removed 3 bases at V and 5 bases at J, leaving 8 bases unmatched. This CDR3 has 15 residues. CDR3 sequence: CASSSYRGRVETQYF. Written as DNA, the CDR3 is TGCGCCAGCAGCTCATACAGGGGGCGCGTGGAGACCCAGTACTTC.

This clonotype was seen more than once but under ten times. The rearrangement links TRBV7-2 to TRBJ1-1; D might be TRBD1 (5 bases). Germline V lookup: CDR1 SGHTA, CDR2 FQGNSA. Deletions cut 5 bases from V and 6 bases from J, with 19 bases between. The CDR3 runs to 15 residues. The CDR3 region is CASSPPGLGRSEAFF. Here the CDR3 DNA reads TGTGCCAGCAGCCCTCCAGGGTTGGGTAGGTCTGAAGCTTTCTTT.

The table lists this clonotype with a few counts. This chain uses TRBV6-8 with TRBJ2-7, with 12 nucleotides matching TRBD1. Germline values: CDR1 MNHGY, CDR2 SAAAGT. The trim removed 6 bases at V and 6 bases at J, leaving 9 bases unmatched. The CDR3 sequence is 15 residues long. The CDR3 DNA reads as TGTGCCAGCAGCTACCTTTGGGACAGGGGGCGCGAGCAGTACTTC. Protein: CASSYLWDRGREQYF.

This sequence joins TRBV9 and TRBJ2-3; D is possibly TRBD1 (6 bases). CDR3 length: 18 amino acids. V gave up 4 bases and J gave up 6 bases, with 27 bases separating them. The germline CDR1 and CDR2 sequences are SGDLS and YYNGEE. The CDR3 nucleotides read TGTGCCAGCAGCTTAAGCCTAGGGGGACCAGCAACTCCGGATACGCAGTATTTT. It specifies CASSLSLGGPATPDTQYF.

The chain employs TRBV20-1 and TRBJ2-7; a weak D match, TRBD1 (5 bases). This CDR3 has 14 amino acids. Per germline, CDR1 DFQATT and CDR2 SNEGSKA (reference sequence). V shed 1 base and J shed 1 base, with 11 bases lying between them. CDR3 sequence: CSARVSDSSYEQYF. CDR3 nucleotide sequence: TGCAGTGCTAGAGTCAGCGACAGTTCCTACGAGCAGTACTTC.

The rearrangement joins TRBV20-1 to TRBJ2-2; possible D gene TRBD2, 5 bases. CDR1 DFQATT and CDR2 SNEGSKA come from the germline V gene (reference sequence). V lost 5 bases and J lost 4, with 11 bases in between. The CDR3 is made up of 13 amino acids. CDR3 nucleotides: TGCAGTGCTGCGGAAGGACTCACCGGGGAGCTGTTTTTT. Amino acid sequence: CSAAEGLTGELFF.

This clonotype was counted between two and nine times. The DNA of the CDR3 is TGTGCCAGCAGCCAAGAAGGACAGGGATGGCGGGAGCAGTACTTC. Amino acids: CASSQEGQGWREQYF. V is TRBV3-1 and J is TRBJ2-7; 8 bases map to TRBD1. The germline gives CDR1 LGHDT, CDR2 YNNKEL (reference sequence). V lost 0 bases, J lost 7 bases, and 8 bases stayed unmatched. The CDR3 extends over 15 amino acids.

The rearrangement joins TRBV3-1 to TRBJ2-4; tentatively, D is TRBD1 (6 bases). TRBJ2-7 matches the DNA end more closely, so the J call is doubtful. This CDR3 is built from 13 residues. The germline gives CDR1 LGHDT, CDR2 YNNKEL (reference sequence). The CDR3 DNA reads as TGTGCCAGCAGCCAAGGGTACAGGGTCGAGCAGTACTTC. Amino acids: CASSQGYRVEQYF.

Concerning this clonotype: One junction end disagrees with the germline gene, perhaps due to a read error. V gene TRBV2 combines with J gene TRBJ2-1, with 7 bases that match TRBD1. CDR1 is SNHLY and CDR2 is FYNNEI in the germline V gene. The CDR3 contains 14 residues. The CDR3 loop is CASSRQGSYNKQFF. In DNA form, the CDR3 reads TGTGCCAGCAGTAGACAGGGTTCTTACAATAAGCAGTTCTTC.

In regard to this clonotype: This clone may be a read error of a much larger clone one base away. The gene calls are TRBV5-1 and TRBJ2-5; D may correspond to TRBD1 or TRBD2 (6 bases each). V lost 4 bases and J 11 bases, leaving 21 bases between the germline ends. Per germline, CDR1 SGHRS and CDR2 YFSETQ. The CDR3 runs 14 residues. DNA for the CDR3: TGCGCCAGCAGCGGGGAGGACAGCTACAATGAGCAGTACTTC. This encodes CASSGEDSYNEQYF. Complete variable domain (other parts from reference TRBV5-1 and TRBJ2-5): KAGVTQTPRYLIKTRGQQVTLSCSPISGHRSVSWYQQTPGQGLQFLFEYFSETQRNKGNFPGRFSGRQFSNSRSEMNVSTLELGDSALYLCASSGEDSYNEQYFGPGTRLLVL.

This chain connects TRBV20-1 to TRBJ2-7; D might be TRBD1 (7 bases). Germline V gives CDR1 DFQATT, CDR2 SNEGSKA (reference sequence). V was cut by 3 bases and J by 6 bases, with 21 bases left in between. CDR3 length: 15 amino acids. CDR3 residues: CSASAGGTVISEQYF. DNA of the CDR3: TGCAGTGCTAGCGCCGGCGGGACAGTTATTTCCGAGCAGTACTTC.

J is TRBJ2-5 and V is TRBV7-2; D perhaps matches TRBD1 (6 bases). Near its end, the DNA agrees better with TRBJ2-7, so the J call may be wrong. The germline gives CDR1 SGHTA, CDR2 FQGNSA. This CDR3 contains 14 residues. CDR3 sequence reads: CASSSNRATYEQYF. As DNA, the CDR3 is TGTGCCAGCAGCTCGAACAGGGCAACCTACGAGCAGTACTTC.

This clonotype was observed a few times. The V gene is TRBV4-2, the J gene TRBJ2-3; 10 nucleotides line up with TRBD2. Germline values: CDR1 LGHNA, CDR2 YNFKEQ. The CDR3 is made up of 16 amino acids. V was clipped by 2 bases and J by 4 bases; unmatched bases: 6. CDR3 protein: CASSQPGLAEADTQYF. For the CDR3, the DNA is TGTGCCAGCAGCCAACCCGGACTAGCGGAGGCAGATACGCAGTATTTT.

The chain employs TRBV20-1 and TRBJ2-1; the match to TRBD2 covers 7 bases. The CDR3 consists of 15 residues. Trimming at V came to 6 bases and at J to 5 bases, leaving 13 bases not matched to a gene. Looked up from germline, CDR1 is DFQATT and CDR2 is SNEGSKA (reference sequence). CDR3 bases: TGCAGTGCCCAGGGTCTCGGGAGGAAGAACAATGAGCAGTTCTTC. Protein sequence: CSAQGLGRKNNEQFF.

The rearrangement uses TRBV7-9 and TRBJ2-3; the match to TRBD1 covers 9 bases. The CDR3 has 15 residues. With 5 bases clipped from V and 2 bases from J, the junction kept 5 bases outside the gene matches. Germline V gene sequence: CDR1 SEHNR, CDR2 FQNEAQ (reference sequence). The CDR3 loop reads CASSAGQGITDTQYF. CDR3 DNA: TGTGCCAGCAGCGCCGGACAGGGGATCACAGATACGCAGTATTTT.

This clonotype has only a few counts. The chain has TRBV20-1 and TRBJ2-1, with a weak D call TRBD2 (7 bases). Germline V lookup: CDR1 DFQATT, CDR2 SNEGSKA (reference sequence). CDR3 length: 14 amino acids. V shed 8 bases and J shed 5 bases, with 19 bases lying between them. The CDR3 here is CSHLRGRTNNEQFF. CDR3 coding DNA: TGCAGTCATTTGCGGGGGCGGACCAACAATGAGCAGTTCTTC.

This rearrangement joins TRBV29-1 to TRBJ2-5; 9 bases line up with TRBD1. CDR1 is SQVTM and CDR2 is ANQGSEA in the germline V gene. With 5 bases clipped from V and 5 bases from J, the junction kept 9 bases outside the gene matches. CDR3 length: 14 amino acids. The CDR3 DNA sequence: TGCAGCGTTACGGGACAGGGTGGTTGGGAGACCCAGTACTTC. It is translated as CSVTGQGGWETQYF.

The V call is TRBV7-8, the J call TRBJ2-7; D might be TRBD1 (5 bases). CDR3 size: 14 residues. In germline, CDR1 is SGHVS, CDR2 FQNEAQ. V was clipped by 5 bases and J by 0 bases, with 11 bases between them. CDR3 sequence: CASSQGADSYEQYF. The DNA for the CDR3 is TGTGCCAGCAGCCAAGGGGCGGACTCCTACGAGCAGTACTTC.

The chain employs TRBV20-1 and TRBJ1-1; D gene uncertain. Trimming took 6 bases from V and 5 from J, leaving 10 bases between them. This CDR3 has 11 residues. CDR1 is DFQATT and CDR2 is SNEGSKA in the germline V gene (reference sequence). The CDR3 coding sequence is TGCAGTGCCGTCAGGAGGACTGAAGCTTTCTTT. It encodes CSAVRRTEAFF.

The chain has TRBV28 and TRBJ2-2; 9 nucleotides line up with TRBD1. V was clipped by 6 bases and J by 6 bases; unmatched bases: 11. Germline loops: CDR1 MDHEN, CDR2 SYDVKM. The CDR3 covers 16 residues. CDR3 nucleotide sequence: TGTGCCAGCAGCCCTTCGTCCGGGACAGGGCCCGGGGAGCTGTTTTTT. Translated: CASSPSSGTGPGELFF.

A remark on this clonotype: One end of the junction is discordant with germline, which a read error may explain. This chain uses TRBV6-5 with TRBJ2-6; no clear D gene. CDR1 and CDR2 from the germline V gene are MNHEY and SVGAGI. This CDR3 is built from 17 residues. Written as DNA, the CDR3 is TGTGCCAGTAGTTTGACTGGTAGTAGCTCTGGGGCCAACGTCCTGACTTTC. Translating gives CASSLTGSSSGANVLTF.

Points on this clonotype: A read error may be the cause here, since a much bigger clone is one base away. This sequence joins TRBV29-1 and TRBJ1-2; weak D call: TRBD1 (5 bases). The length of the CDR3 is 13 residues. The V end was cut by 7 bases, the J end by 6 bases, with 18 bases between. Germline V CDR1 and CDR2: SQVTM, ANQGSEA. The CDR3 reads CSAGPEGNHGYTF. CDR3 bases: TGCAGCGCGGGACCGGAGGGGAACCATGGCTACACCTTC.

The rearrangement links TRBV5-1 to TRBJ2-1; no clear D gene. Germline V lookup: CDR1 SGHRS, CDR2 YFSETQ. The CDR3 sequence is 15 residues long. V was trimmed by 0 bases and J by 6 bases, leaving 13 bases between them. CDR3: CASSLAVGYGNEQFF. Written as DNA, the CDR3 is TGCGCCAGCAGCTTGGCCGTGGGATACGGCAATGAGCAGTTCTTC.

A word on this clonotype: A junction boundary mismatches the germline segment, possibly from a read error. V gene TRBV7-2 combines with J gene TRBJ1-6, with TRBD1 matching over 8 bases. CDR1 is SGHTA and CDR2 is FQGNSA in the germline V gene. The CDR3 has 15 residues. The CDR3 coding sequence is TGTGCCAGCAGCTTCCAGACAGGGGCGAATTCACTCCTCCACTTT. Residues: CASSFQTGANSLLHF.

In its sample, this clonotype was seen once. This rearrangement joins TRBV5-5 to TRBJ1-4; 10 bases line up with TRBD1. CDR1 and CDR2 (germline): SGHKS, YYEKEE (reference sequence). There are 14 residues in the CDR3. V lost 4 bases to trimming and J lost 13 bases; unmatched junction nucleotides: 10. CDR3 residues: CASSVGQGTRRLFF. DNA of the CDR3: TGTGCCAGCAGCGTGGGACAGGGGACTCGGAGACTGTTTTTT.

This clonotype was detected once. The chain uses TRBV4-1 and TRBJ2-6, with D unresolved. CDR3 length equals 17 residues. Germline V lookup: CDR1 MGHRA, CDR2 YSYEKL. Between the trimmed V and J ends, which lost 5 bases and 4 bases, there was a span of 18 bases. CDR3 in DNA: TGCGCCAGCAGCTCGCATTCTTGGGATCCCGGGGCCAACGTCCTGACTTTC. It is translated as CASSSHSWDPGANVLTF.

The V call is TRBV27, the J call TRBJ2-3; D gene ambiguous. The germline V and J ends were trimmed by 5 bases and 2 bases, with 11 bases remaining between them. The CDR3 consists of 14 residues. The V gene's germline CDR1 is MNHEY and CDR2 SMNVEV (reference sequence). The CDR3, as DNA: TGTGCCAGCAGTAACAACCCCCTCACAGATACGCAGTATTTT. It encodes CASSNNPLTDTQYF.

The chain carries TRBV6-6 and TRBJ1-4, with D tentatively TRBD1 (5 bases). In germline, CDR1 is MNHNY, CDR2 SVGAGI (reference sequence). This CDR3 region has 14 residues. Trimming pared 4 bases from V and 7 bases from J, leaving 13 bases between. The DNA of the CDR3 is TGTGCCAGCAGTTGGTCGACAGACTTTGAAAAACTGTTTTTT. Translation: CASSWSTDFEKLFF.

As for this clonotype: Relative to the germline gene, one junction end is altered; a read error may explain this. For the CDR3, the DNA is TGCGCCAGCAGCCGAGCGGGATCTCCCTACAAGCAGTACTTC. This gives the protein CASSRAGSPYKQYF. The rearrangement uses TRBV4-1 and TRBJ2-7; 7 nucleotides agree with TRBD2. The CDR3 runs to 14 residues. The germline V gene has CDR1 MGHRA and CDR2 YSYEKL.

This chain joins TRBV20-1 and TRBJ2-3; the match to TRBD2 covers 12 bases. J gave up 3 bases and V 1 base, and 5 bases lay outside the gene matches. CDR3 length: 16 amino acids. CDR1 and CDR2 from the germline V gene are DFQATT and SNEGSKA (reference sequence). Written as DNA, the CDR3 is TGCAGTGCTAGAGGACTAGCGGGGGCGCAAACAGATACGCAGTATTTT. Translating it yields CSARGLAGAQTDTQYF.